This record covers a single T cell receptor beta chain. No cognate antigen has been identified for it. Base qualities were left out, and no much larger clone turns up one base away. This sample was included in a study of cytomegalovirus exposure and HLA in healthy donors (dated by TCRdb to 2016 to 2017). Concerning the study at large: According to an earlier analysis of several hundred of the donors, some 180 million T cells yielded 117 million unique TCR beta sequences and 276 Gb of sequence data. Roughly 300 gigabases of sequencing data and tens of millions of unique TCR sequences made up an early release that covered approximately 650 HLA-typed donors. The study aimed to test whether cataloging public T cell receptors could reveal signatures of past pathogen exposure. Using immunosequencing, the study profiled T cell repertoires from about 650 subjects and related those repertoires to cytomegalovirus serostatus. Class I and class II HLA loci were covered by the typing at four-digit resolution. Of the roughly 400 genotyped donors, around 81% fell in the genetic ancestry cluster associated with self-reported Caucasian donors. Donor age, sex, ethnicity and CMV serostatus were collected together with the repertoire data. All discovery cohort repertoires had been generated using a single sequencing platform. Because of strong linkage in the cohort, roughly five DR-DQ haplotypes were treated as single units for association and clustering. An earlier analysis of several hundred of the donors applied high-throughput TCR beta sequencing to assess whether each TCR beta V gene segment acted as functional or pseudogenic. In a later genetic analysis, genome-wide SNP genotypes for about three fifths of the roughly 670 donors were used, and that subset was treated as a discovery cohort. The later analysis used no new phenotypic data to find candidate immune exposures, relying instead on TCR beta sequences and their occurrence across donors. Among 300 to 500 genotyped donors of the cohort, an average of around 250,000 unique TCR beta nucleotide sequences was sequenced per donor, of which about 19% were non-productive. Typing coverage differed by locus: A, B, C, DRB1 and DQB1 were typed in roughly 629-630 donors, DQA1 in about 500, DPA1 in around 600, and DPB1 in 400 to 480. The study combined high-throughput TCR immunosequencing, statistical association of individual TCRs with disease status, and machine learning to predict cytomegalovirus infection status. A later analysis re-examined previously published TCR beta repertoires from 500 to 700 donors and added high-resolution HLA genotyping to investigate patterns of TCR occurrence. A separate validation cohort of about 110 different subjects was used in addition to the approximately 610-subject first cohort. The paper as a whole reports these results and caveats: Assigning TCR associations to individual alleles was difficult when HLA alleles, especially DR and DQ, strongly co-occurred. A later analysis associated 15,000 to 20,000 TCR beta sequences with specific HLA alleles at a false discovery rate of 0.05. Broadly in line with IMGT annotations, most TCR beta V segments showed up in productive rearrangements about 87% or about 30% of the time in an earlier analysis of 587 of the donors. Over 15 rarely observed V segments, including chromosome 9 orphons, were excluded from the earlier analysis of about 610 of the donors because counts were too low. Because the 87-base-pair reads could not distinguish some IMGT-functional V segments, including TRBV6-2 and TRBV6-3, those segments were excluded. A later analysis found that TCR association rates varied across HLA loci, with DRB1 alleles showing the most associated TCRs and HLA-C alleles the fewest. A further reported finding was that TCR beta sequences accurately predicted the HLA-A and HLA-B alleles for most subjects in the first cohort. Roughly uniform sequencing depth across donors was assumed in presence/absence analyses, although this assumption may not hold. A total of fewer than 200 TCR beta chains were listed by the study as associated with cytomegalovirus. Because HLA typing was unavailable for some donors at each locus, only the typed subset was used in association tests. According to a later analysis, most CMV-associated TCR beta chains appeared to be HLA-restricted, and the HLA associations seemed to be driven largely by CMV exposure. In both the original and validation cohorts, the classifier was reported to diagnose cytomegalovirus status with high specificity and sensitivity. A later genetic analysis associated a missense DCLRE1C variant with V-gene and J-gene trimming of TCR beta chains, and an independent cohort replicated the association. In a later analysis, HLA-associated TCR beta chains were found to be more clonally expanded and to have lower generation probabilities than equally common non-associated chains. A group of highly shared sequence variants was considered likely to be a technical artifact of the sequencing pipeline. Compared with the approximately 670-donor mean, donors in an Asian-associated ancestry cluster had fewer N-insertions in productive TCRs, according to a later genetic analysis. A later analysis reported that several top co-occurrence clusters appeared linked to parvovirus B19, influenza, CMV and Epstein-Barr virus. It was suggested by the authors that the approach could potentially be generalized to other disease states and immunological phenotypes. While some public TCRs were present in many individuals, most TCR sequences turned up only very rarely across donors. In vitro tests confirmed that a few of the cytomegalovirus-associated TCR beta chains recognize cytomegalovirus antigens. CMV serostatus was the only immune exposure information available for the cohort. Only TCR beta chains were sequenced in this cohort, and the absence of alpha or paired-chain data limited detectable features. Correlated functional status among segregating V segments might reflect linkage disequilibrium, but an unknown experimental factor could not be ruled out.

The cohort comprised 670 or so healthy bone marrow donors. All cohort members were sampled while nominally healthy, although unrecorded immune exposures were likely present. The donor was CMV seronegative and was included in the group of a few hundred seronegative cohort members. A peripheral blood sample was collected from each donor, and TCR beta sequencing was performed on peripheral blood mononuclear cells. The Qiagen DNeasy Blood Extraction Kit was used to extract genomic DNA from the blood cell samples. CDR3 length: 15 amino acids, cysteine to phenylalanine. The CDR3 DNA has 45 bases and is translated from base 1. Trimming takes 1 base from V and 4 bases from J, and the germline ends sit 13 bases apart. Reading the germline V gene (reference sequence) gives CDR1 SEHNR and CDR2 FQNEAQ. Libraries were built with the immunoSEQ multiplex PCR assay. For the multiplex PCR, a mixture combining 60 forward primers for TCR Vbeta segments and 13 reverse primers for TCR Jbeta segments was used. The CDR3 region of rearranged TCR beta genes was amplified from genomic DNA by a multiplex PCR assay. The Illumina HiSeq System was used to sequence the amplified TCR beta libraries as 87-base-pair reads. Regarding the original processing steps: Across the 500 to 750 repertoires, a later analysis counted 78 million or so unique TCR beta chains, approximately 12 million of which were shared by at least two donors. To remove PCR and sequencing errors, raw reads were error-corrected and collapsed into unique sequences using a nearest-neighbor algorithm that merged closely related sequences. V, D and J gene segments were assigned by aligning CDR3 sequences to IMGT reference sequences. For a sequence to be retained, a match of at least six nucleotides to both a V gene segment and a J gene segment was required. Rearrangements were called productive when the CDR3 lacked stop codons and stayed in frame with V and J; all others were non-productive. CDR3 was defined according to IMGT convention as the region running from the second conserved V-encoded cysteine to the conserved J-encoded phenylalanine. In an earlier analysis of more than 550 of the donors, sequences lacking an unambiguous match to a single V gene segment were excluded. An earlier analysis of roughly 590 of the donors called V segments functional above 56.7% productive rearrangements and segregating when the between-donor standard deviation exceeded 5%. To diagnose cytomegalovirus status from the catalog of TCR beta chain sequences, a statistical classification framework was built. A later analysis assigned V and J genes by comparing TCR nucleotide sequences with IMGT/GENE-DB human TR gene sequences. A later analysis assigned CDR3 sequences and most-parsimonious VDJ recombination scenarios with the TCRdist pipeline. In a later analysis, every TCR beta chain was defined by the combination of its CDR3 amino acid sequence and its V-gene family, and reads without a unique V-gene family were dropped. As a way to deal with suspected cross-contamination and a sequencing artifact, a later analysis dropped roughly 600 nucleotide sequences that were highly shared and had low generation probability. In a later analysis, a clonal expansion index was calculated for each public chain from normalized within-repertoire ranks of inferred template counts. Generation probabilities in a later analysis came from a VDJ recombination model fitted to out-of-frame rearrangements, and those results were checked against IGoR. In a later analysis, TCR-TCR, TCR-HLA and TCR-CMV co-occurrence was scored with hypergeometric tests, and a repertoire-size bias correction was applied to TCR pairs. In a later analysis, false discovery rates were estimated by permuting HLA or CMV assignments 20 times. In a later analysis, co-occurring TCRs were grouped using DBSCAN, with TCRdist sequence similarity added in when clustering inside HLA-allele-positive subsets. For co-occurrence clustering, repertoires with fewer than 30,000 or more than 120,000 public chains were excluded, along with four or five repertoires with anomalous nucleotide sharing. TCRdb retrieved this table from immuneACCESS and kept in-frame rearrangements only. Not all clones are present; in checked studies, unresolved V genes account for under half, and no reason is known for the remainder. V and J calls and clone size are given by that table; D and trimming were obtained from the DNA. The sample yields fewer than 250,000 clones; approximately 79% were counted once. The top ten clonotypes cover 1.5% to 2% of the sample.

The V gene is TRBV7-9 and the J gene is TRBJ1-1, and TRBD1 may be the D gene, going by 5 matching bases. The sample comprised PBMCs. This TCR derives from a male donor in good health and CMV-seronegative. The CDR3 protein: CASSLVLGGTTEAFF. In nucleotides, the sequence is TGTGCCAGCAGCTTAGTTCTCGGGGGGACCACTGAAGCTTTCTTT.